This paragraph reports one T cell receptor (beta chain). As yet, its antigen is unknown. The data stem from a study of graft-versus-host responses after intestinal transplantation. Study-wide results and caveats: Early post-transplant HvG declines showed an association with peak circulating GvH clone levels. Within the allografts of patients who had graft-donor T cell macrochimerism, graft-versus-host to host-versus-graft clonal ratios were high.

The data were produced by immunoSEQ multiplex PCR, yet TCRdb's version contains in-frame clones alone and is incomplete. The table has about 120,000 clones, 95% seen once. Sequenced material: unstimulated CD8+ T cells sorted from spleen or lymph node cells, taken before intestinal transplant. This TCR came from a human donor who received an intestinal transplant.

CDR3 in DNA: TGTGCCAGCTTAACAATGGGGAGCTCCTACAATGAGCAGTTCTTC. Translated: CASLTMGSSYNEQFF. The chain employs TRBV27 and TRBJ2-1, with D possibly TRBD2 on 5 matching bases. With 8 bases removed from V and 0 bases from J, the gap between germline ends came to 14 bases. Germline V gene data show CDR1 as MNHEY and CDR2 as SMNVEV (reference sequence). The CDR3 sequence is 15 residues long.